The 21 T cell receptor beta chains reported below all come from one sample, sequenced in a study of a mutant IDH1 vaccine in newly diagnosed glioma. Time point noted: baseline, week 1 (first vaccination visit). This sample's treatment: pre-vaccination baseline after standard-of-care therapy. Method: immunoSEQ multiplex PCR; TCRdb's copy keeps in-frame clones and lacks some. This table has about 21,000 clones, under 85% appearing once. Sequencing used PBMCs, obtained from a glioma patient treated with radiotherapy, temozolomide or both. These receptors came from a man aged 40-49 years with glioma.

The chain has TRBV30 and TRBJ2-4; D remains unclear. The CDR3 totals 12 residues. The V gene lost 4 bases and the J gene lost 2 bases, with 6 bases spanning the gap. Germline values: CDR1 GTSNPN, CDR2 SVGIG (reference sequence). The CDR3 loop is CAWTDSKNIQYF. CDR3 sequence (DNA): TGTGCCTGGACAGATTCCAAAAACATTCAGTACTTC.

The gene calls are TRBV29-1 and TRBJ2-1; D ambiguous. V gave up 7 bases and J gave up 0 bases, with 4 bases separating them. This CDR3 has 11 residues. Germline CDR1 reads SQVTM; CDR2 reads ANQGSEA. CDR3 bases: TGCAGCGGCAGCTCCTACAATGAGCAGTTCTTC. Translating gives CSGSSYNEQFF.

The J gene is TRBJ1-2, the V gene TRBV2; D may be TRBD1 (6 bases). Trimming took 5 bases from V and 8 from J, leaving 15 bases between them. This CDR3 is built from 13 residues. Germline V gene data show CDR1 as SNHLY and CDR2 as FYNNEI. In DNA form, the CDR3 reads TGTGCCAGCAGTCTGGACAGTACCCGCGGCTACACCTTC. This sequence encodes CASSLDSTRGYTF.

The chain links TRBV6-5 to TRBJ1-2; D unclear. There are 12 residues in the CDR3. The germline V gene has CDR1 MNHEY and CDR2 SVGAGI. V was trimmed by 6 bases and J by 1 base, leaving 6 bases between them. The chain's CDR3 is CASSQFNYGYTF. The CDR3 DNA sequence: TGTGCCAGCAGCCAATTTAACTATGGCTACACCTTC.

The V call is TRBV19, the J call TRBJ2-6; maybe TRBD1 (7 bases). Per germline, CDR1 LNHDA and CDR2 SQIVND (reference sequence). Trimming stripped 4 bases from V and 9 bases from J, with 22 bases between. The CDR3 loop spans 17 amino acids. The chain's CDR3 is CASSTPGGRRAVNVLTF. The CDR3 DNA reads TGTGCCAGTAGTACGCCAGGGGGGCGCAGAGCGGTCAACGTCCTGACTTTC.

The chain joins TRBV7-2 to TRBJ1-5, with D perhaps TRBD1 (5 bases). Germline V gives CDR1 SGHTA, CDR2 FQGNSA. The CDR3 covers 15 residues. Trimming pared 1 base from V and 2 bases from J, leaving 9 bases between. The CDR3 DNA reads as TGTGCCAGCAGCTTAGAACAGGCACGCAATCAGCCCCAGCATTTT. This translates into CASSLEQARNQPQHF. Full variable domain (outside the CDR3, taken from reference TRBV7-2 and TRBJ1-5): GAGVSQSPSNKVTEKGKDVELRCDPISGHTALYWYRQSLGQGLEFLIYFQGNSAPDKSGLPSDRFSAERTGGSVSTLTIQRTQQEDSAVYLCASSLEQARNQPQHFGDGTRLSIL.

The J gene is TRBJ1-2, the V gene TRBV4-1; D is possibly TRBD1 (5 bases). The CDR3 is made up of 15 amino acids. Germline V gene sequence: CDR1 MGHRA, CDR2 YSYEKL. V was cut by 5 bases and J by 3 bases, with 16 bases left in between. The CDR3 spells CASSEGRFGDYGYTF. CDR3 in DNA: TGCGCCAGCAGCGAGGGACGATTCGGGGACTATGGCTACACCTTC.

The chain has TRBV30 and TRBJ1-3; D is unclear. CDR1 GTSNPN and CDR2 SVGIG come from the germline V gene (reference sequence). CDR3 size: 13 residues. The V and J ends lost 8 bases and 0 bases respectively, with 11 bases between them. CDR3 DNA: TGTGCCGGCCAGACGGACTCTGGAAACACCATATATTTT. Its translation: CAGQTDSGNTIYF.

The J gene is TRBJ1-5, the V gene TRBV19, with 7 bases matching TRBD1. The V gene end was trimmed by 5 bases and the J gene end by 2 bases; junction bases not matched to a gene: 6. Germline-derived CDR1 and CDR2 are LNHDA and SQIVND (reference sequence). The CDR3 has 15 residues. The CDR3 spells CASSPRQGGNQPQHF. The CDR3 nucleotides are TGTGCCAGTAGTCCGCGACAGGGAGGCAATCAGCCCCAGCATTTT.

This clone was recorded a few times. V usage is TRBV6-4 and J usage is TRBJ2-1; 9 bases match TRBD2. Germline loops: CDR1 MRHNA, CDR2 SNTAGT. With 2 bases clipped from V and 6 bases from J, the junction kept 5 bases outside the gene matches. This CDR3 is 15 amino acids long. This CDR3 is CASSDGEREVNEQFF. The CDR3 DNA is TGTGCCAGCAGTGACGGGGAGCGGGAGGTCAATGAGCAGTTCTTC.

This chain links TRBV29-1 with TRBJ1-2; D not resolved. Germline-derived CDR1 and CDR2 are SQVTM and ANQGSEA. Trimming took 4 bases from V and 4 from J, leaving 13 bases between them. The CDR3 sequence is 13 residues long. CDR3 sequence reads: CSVVSQEVYGYTF. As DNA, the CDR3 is TGCAGCGTTGTATCCCAGGAAGTCTATGGCTACACCTTC.

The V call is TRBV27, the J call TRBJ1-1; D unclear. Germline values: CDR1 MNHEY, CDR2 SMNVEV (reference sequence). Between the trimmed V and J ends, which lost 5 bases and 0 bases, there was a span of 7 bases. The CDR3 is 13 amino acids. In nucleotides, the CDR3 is TGTGCCAGCAGTAATCTGGTGAACACTGAAGCTTTCTTT. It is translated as CASSNLVNTEAFF.

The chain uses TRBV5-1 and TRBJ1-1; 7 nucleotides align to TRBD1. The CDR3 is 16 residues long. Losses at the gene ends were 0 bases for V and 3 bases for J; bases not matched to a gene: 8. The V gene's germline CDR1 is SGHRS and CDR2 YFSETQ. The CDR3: CASSLVETGRDTEAFF. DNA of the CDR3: TGCGCCAGCAGCTTGGTTGAGACAGGGAGGGACACTGAAGCTTTCTTT.

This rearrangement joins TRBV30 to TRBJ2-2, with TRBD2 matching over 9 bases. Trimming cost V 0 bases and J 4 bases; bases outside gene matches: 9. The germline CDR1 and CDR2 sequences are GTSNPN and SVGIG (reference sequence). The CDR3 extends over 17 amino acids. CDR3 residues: CAWSVWLAGRSTGELFF. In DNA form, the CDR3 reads TGTGCCTGGAGTGTATGGCTAGCGGGGAGGAGCACCGGGGAGCTGTTTTTT.

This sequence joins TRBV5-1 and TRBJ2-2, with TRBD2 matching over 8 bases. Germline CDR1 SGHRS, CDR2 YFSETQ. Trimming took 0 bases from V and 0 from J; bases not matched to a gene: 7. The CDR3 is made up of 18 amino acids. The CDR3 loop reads CASSLVMAGGTNTGELFF. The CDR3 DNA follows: TGCGCCAGCAGCTTGGTAATGGCGGGGGGTACGAACACCGGGGAGCTGTTTTTT.

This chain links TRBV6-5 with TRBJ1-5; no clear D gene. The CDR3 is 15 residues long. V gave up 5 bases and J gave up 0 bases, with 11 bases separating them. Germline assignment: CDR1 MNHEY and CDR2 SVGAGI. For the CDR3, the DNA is TGTGCCAGCAGTCTAGATTTCTATAGCAATCAGCCCCAGCATTTT. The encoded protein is CASSLDFYSNQPQHF.

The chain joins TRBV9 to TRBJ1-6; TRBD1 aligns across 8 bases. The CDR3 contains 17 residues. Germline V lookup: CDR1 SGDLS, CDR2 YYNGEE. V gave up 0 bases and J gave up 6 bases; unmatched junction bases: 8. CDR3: CASSVGGDRISNSPLHF. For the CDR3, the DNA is TGTGCCAGCAGCGTAGGTGGGGACAGGATATCTAATTCACCCCTCCACTTT.

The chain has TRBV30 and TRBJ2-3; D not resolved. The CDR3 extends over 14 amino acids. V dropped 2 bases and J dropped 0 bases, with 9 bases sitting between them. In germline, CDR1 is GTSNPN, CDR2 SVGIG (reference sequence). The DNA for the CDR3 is TGTGCCTGGAGTAGCTTGGGAAGCACAGATACGCAGTATTTT. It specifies CAWSSLGSTDTQYF.

The DNA of the CDR3 is TGCAGCGTTGATGGCGGATTATCTGGGGCCAACGTCCTGACTTTC. Translating it yields CSVDGGLSGANVLTF. The chain uses TRBV29-1 and TRBJ2-6; D call uncertain. The germline V gene encodes CDR1 SQVTM and CDR2 ANQGSEA. V was trimmed by 3 bases and J by 1 base, leaving 10 bases between them. CDR3 size: 15 residues. Looking up the rest from reference TRBV29-1 and TRBJ2-6 gives the full variable domain: SAVISQKPSRDICQRGTSLTIQCQVDSQVTMMFWYRQQPGQSLTLIATANQGSEATYESGFVIDKFPISRPNLTFSTLTVSNMSPEDSSIYLCSVDGGLSGANVLTFGAGSRLTVL.

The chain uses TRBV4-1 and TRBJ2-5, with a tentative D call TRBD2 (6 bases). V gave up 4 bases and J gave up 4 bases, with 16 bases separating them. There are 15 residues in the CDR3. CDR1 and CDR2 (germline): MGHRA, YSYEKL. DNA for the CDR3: TGCGCCAGCAGCCTGGATTGGGGGGACCGAGAGACCCAGTACTTC. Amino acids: CASSLDWGDRETQYF.

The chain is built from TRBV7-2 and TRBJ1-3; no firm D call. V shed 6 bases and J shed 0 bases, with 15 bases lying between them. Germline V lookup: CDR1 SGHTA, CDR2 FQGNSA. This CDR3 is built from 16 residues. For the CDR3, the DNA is TGTGCCAGCAGTCCACTCATCGGCTTCTCTGGAAACACCATATATTTT. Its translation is CASSPLIGFSGNTIYF. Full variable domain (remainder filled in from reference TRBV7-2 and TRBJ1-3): GAGVSQSPSNKVTEKGKDVELRCDPISGHTALYWYRQSLGQGLEFLIYFQGNSAPDKSGLPSDRFSAERTGGSVSTLTIQRTQQEDSAVYLCASSPLIGFSGNTIYFGEGSWLTVV.